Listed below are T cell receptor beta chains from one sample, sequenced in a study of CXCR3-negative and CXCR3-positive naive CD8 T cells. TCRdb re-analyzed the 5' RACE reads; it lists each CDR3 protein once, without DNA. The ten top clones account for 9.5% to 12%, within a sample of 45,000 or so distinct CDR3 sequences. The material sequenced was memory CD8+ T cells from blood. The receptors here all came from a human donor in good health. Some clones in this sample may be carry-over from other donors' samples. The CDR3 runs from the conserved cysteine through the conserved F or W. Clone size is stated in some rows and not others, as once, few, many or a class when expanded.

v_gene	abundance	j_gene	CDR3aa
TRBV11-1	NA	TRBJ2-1	CASIRGGAVGNEQFF
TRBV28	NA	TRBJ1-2	CASSAPQPLYGYTF
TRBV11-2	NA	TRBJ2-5	CASSNLIADLQETQYF
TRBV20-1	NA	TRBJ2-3	CSATLGLAGEDTQYF
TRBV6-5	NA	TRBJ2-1	CASNAGTSGAGNEQFF
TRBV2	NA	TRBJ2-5	CASSDWETQYF
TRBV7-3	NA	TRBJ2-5	CASSSSGSIQETQYF
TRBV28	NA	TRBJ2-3	CASNIADSTDTQYF
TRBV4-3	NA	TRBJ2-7	CASSQAQGGEQYF
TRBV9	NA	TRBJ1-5	CASSHGLNQPQHF
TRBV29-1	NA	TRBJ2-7	CSVRQGRFYEQYF
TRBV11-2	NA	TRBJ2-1	CASSLGYNEQFF
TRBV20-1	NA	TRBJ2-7	CSARGEGVRPYEQYF
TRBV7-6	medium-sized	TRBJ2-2	CASSLELGQEMNTGELFF
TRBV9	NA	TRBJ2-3	CASRDSMADTQYF
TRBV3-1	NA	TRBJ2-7	CASSQFSRTVYEQYF